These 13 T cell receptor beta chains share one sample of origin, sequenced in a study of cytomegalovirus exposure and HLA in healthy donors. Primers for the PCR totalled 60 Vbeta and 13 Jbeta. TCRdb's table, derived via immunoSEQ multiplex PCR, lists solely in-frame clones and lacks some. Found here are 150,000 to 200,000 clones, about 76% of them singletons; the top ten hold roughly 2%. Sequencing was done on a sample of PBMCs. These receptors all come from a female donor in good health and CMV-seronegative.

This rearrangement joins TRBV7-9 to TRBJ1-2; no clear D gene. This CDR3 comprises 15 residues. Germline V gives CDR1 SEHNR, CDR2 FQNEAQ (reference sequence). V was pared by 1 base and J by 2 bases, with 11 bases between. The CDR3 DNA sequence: TGTGCCAGCAGCTTAGTGAGTAACAGCAACTATGGCTACACCTTC. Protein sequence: CASSLVSNSNYGYTF.

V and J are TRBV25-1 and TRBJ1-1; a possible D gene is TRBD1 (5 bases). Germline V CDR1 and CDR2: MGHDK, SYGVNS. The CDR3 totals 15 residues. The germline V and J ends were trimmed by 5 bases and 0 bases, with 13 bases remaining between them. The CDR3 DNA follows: TGTGCCAGCAGTTCGGCAGGGTCATTGAACACTGAAGCTTTCTTT. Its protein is CASSSAGSLNTEAFF.

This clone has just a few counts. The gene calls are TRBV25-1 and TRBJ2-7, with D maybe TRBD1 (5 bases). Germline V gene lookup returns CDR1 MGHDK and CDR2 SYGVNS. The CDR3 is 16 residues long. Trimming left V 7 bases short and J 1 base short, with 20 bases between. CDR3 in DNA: TGTGCCAGCATCCCTCTAAGCAGGGATGAATCCTACGAGCAGTACTTC. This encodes CASIPLSRDESYEQYF.

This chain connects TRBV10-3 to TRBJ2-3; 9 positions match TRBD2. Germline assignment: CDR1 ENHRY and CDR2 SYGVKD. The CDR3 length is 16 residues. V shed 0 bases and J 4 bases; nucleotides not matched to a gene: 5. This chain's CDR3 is CAISESESGGPDTQYF. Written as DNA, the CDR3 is TGTGCCATCAGTGAGTCAGAGAGCGGGGGGCCAGATACGCAGTATTTT.

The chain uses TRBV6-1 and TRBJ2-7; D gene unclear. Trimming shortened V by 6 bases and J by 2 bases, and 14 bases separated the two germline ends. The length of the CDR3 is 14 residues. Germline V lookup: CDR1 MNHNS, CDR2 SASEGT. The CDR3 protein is CASRAGVATYEQYF. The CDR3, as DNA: TGTGCCAGCAGGGCTGGAGTAGCTACCTACGAGCAGTACTTC.

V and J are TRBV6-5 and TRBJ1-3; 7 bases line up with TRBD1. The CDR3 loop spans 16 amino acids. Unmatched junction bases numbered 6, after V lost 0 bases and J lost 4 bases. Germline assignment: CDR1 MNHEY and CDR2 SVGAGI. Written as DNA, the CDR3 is TGTGCCAGCAGTTACTCGAGACAGGGAAGAGGAAACACCATATATTTT. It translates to CASSYSRQGRGNTIYF.

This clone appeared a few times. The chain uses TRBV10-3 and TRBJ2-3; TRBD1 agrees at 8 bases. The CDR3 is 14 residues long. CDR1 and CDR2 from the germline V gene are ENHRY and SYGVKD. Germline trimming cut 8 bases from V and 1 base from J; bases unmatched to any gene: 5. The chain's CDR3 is CAIGQTGGTDTQYF. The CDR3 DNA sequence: TGTGCCATCGGACAGACAGGGGGCACAGATACGCAGTATTTT.

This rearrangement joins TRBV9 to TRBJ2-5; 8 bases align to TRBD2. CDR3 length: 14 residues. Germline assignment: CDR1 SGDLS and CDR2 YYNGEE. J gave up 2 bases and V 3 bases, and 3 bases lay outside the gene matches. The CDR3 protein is CASSAGTSQETQYF. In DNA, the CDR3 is TGTGCCAGCAGCGCGGGGACTAGTCAAGAGACCCAGTACTTC.

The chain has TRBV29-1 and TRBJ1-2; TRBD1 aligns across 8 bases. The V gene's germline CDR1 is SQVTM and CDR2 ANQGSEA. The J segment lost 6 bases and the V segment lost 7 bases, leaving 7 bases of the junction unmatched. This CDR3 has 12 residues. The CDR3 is CSAGTGANGYTF. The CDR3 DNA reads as TGCAGCGCTGGGACAGGCGCTAATGGCTACACCTTC.

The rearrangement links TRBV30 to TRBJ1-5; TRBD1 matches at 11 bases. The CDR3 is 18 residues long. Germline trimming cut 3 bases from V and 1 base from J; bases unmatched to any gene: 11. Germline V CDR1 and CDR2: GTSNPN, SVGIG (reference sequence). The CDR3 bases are TGTGCCTGGAGCGAGACCGGGACAGGGGGACGAAGCAATCAGCCCCAGCATTTT. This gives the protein CAWSETGTGGRSNQPQHF.

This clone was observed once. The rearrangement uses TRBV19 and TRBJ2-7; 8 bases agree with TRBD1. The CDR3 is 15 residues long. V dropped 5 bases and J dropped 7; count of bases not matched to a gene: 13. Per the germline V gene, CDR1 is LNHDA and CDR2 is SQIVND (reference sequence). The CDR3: CASSEETGATVEQYF. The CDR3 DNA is TGTGCCAGTAGTGAAGAGACAGGGGCCACTGTGGAGCAGTACTTC.

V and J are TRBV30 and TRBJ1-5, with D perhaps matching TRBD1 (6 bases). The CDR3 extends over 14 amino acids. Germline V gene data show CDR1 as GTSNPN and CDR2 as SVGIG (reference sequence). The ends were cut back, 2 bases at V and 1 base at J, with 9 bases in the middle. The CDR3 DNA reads TGTGCCTGGAGTTTAGACAGGAGCAATCAGCCCCAGCATTTT. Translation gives CAWSLDRSNQPQHF.

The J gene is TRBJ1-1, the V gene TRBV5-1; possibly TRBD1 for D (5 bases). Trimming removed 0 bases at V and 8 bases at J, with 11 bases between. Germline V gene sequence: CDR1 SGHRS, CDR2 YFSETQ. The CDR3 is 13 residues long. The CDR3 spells CASSLEGQLEAFF. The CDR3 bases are TGCGCCAGCAGCTTGGAGGGGCAGCTAGAAGCTTTCTTT.